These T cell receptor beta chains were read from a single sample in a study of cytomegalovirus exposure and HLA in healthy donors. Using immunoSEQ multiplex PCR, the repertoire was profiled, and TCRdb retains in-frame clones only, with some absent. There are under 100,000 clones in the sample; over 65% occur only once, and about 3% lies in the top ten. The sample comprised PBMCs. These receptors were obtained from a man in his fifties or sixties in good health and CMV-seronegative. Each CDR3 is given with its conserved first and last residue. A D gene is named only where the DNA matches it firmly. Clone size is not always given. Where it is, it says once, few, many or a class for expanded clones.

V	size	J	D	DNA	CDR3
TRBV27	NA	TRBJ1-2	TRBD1	TGTGCCAGCTCTTACAGGGGGGGGCTGTATGGCTACACCTTC	CASSYRGGLYGYTF
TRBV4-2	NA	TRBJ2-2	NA	TGTGCCAGCAGCCAGGGGAATAGGGGGGGACACGGGGAGCTGTTTTTT	CASSQGNRGGHGELFF
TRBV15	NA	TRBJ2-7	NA	TGTGCCACCAGCAGAGAACAGGCCACCGCAAGTCGGCAGTACTTC	CATSREQATASRQYF
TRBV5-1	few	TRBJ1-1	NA	TGCGCCAGCAGCTGGACGGACAGTAACACTGAAGCTTTCTTT	CASSWTDSNTEAFF
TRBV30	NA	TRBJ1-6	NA	TGTGCCTGGAGTGTAACGATCGAGGCACCCCTCCACTTT	CAWSVTIEAPLHF
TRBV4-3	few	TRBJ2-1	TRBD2	TGCGCCAGCAGCCAAGAGGGCGCCGGGGGGGCGGGTGAGCAGTTCTTC	CASSQEGAGGAGEQFF
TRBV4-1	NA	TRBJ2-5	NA	TGCGCCAGCAGCTATAGCCCCAGGGGAGAGACCCAGTACTTC	CASSYSPRGETQYF
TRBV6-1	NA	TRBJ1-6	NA	TGTGCCAGCAGTGATGAGTACAGTAATTCACCCCTCCACTTT	CASSDEYSNSPLHF
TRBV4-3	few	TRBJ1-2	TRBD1	TGCGCCAGCAGCCGGGGACAGGGAGACTATGGCTACACCTTC	CASSRGQGDYGYTF
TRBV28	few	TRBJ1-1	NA	TGTGCCAGCAGTTTCAGGGCCCTGAACACTGAAGCTTTCTTT	CASSFRALNTEAFF
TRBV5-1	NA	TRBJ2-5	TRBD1	TGCGCCAGCAGCTCATCAGGGGGCGCGGAGACCCAGTACTTC	CASSSSGGAETQYF
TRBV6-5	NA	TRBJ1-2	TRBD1	TGTGCCAGCAGTTACTCGGGACAGGGGATCTATGGCTACACCTTC	CASSYSGQGIYGYTF
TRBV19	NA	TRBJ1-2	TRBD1	TGTGCCAGTAGTATTCGGGACAGGGCGGGCGGCTACACCTTC	CASSIRDRAGGYTF
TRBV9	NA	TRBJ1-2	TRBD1	TGTGCCAGCAGCGTAGCTGGAGGGGGCAAATCTCAGGCTGGCTACACCTTC	CASSVAGGGKSQAGYTF
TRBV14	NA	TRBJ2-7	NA	TGTGCCAGCAGCCAAGCCTCCGAGCAGTACTTC	CASSQASEQYF
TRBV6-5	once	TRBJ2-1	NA	TGTGCCAGCAGTTACGGAGCCCGTCCCACCTACAATGAGCAGTTCTTC	CASSYGARPTYNEQFF
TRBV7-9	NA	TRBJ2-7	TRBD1	TGTGCCAGCAGCGGGACAGGGAGTATGAACGAGCAGTACTTC	CASSGTGSMNEQYF
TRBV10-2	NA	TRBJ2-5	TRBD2	TGCGCCAGCAGGCCTGGCGCGGGGGGTAGGGAGACCCAGTACTTC	CASRPGAGGRETQYF
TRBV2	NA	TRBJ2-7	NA	TGTGCCAGCAGAGCCAACGGCAGGGTAGGAAACGAGCAGTACTTC	CASRANGRVGNEQYF
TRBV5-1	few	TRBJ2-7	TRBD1	TGCGCCAGCAGCTTGGGGGACAGGGGCTACGAGCAGTACTTC	CASSLGDRGYEQYF
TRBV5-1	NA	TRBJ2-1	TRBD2	TGCGCCAGCAGCGGTCAGCGGGGGGGTTACAATGAGCAGTTCTTC	CASSGQRGGYNEQFF
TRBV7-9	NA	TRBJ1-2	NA	TGTGCCAGCAGCACCTCTATGTATGGCTACACCTTC	CASSTSMYGYTF
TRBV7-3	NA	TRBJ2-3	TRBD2	TGTGCCAGCAACTCCGTCCCCCGGGTAGCGGGGGGGCCGGGTCATACGCAGTATTTT	CASNSVPRVAGGPGHTQYF
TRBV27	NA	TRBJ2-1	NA	TGTGCCAGTGCCCGGGGGAATGAGCAGTTCTTC	CASARGNEQFF
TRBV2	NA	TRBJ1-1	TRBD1	TGTGCCAGCAGACCCACAGGGGGCAACACTGAAGCTTTCTTT	CASRPTGGNTEAFF
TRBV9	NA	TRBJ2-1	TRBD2	TGTGCCAGCAGCGTAGCTAGCGGGGAACTAAATGAGCAGTTCTTC	CASSVASGELNEQFF
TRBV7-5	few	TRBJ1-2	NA	TGTGCCAGAAGCCCGGTCGGGACAAAAGGCTACACCTTC	CARSPVGTKGYTF
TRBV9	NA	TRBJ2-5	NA	TGTGCCAGCAGCGGGGAGTTGTGGGAGACCCAGTACTTC	CASSGELWETQYF
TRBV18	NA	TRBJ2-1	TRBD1	TGTGCCAGCTCAACGGGACAGGGCAATGAGCAGTTCTTC	CASSTGQGNEQFF
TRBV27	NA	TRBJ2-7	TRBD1	TGTGCCAGCAGGCGGACAGGGAACTACGAGCAGTACTTC	CASRRTGNYEQYF
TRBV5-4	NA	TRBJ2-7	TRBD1	TGTGCCAGCAGCTTGGATACTGGGACAGCTACCGCCTACGAGCAGTACTTC	CASSLDTGTATAYEQYF
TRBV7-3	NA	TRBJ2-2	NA	TGTGCCAGCAGCTTAGGGCTTTCCACCGGGGAGCTGTTTTTT	CASSLGLSTGELFF
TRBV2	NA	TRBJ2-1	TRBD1	TGTGCCAGCAGACCCGAGGGGACAGGGTCCGGTGAGCAGTTCTTC	CASRPEGTGSGEQFF
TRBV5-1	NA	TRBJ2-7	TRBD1	TGCGCCAGCAGCTTGGGGGACAGGGATTCCTACGAGCAGTACTTC	CASSLGDRDSYEQYF
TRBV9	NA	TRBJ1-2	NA	TGTGCCAGCAGCGCGGGGGGGGGCCGGGGCTACACCTTC	CASSAGGGRGYTF
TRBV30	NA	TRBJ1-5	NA	TGTGCCTGGAGGGGGCCTGGAGGCAATCAGCCCCAGCATTTT	CAWRGPGGNQPQHF
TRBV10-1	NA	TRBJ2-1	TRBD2	TGCGCCAGCGGCGCGGGGGGCCGGGGCTCTGAGCAGTTCTTC	CASGAGGRGSEQFF
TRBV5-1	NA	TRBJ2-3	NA	TGCGCCAGCAGCATGCAAGACTACACAGATACGCAGTATTTT	CASSMQDYTDTQYF
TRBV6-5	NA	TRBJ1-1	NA	TGTGCCAGCCTCTCGAGACCAGGAACTGAAGCTTTCTTT	CASLSRPGTEAFF
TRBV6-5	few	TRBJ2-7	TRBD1	TGTGCCAGCAGTTCGACAGGGGGGAGGTACGAGCAGTACTTC	CASSSTGGRYEQYF
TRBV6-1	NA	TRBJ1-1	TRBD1	TGTGCCATCGGGGACAGGGCGAAGAACACTGAAGCTTTCTTT	CAIGDRAKNTEAFF
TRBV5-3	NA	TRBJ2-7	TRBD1	TGTGCCAGAAGCCACAGGGGCTCCAAGCCCTACGAGCAGTACTTC	CARSHRGSKPYEQYF
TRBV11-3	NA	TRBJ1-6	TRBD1	TGTGCCAGCAGCGCCGGGACAGGGGACATATCACCCCTCCACTTT	CASSAGTGDISPLHF
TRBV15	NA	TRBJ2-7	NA	TGTGCCACCAGCACCCGTCAGGTTTCGGTCGAGCAGTACTTC	CATSTRQVSVEQYF
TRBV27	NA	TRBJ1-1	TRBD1	TGTGCCAGCAGGACTAGGGGGCTGAACACTGAAGCTTTCTTT	CASRTRGLNTEAFF
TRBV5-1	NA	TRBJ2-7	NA	TGCGCCAGCGCGGTTGTTGACGGAGGCTACGAGCAGTACTTC	CASAVVDGGYEQYF
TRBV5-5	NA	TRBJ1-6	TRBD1	TGTGCCAGCAGCTTAGAGACAGGGTGGGACAATTCACCCCTCCACTTT	CASSLETGWDNSPLHF
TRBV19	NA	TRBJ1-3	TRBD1	TGTGCCAGCCAGGGGGGAATTGGAAACACCATATATTTT	CASQGGIGNTIYF
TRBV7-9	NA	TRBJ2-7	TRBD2	TGTGCCAGCAGCCCGACTAGCGGGGGGGTCAATTTCTACGAGCAGTACTTC	CASSPTSGGVNFYEQYF
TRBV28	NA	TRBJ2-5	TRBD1	TGTGCCAGCAGTTTCCCAGACAGGGTTGGGACCCAGTACTTC	CASSFPDRVGTQYF
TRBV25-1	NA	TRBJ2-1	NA	TGTGCCAGCAGTGCGGGATCCTACAATGAGCAGTTCTTC	CASSAGSYNEQFF
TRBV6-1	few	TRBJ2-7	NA	TGTGCCAGCAGTGTTCAGGGGTGGCAGTACTTC	CASSVQGWQYF
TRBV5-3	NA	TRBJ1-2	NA	TGTGCCAGAAGCTTGATGGGGACTCTGTTTGGCTACACCTTC	CARSLMGTLFGYTF
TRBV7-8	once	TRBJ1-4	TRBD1	TGTGCCAGCAGCTTAGCCTCTTACAGGGGGTATAATGAAAAACTGTTTTTT	CASSLASYRGYNEKLFF
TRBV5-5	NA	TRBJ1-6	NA	TGTGCCAGCAGCGGTTTGAGGGGAGGCGGTAATTCACCCCTCCACTTT	CASSGLRGGGNSPLHF
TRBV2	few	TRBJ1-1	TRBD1	TGTGCCACGACACAGGGGGTCACTGAAGCTTTCTTT	CATTQGVTEAFF
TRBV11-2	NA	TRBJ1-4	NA	TGTGCCAGCAGCCTCCAGGGCGCAACTAATGAAAAACTGTTTTTT	CASSLQGATNEKLFF
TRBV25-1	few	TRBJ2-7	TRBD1	TGTGCCAGCAGTGAATCCGAGACAGGGGGTTTGTACGAGCAGTACTTC	CASSESETGGLYEQYF
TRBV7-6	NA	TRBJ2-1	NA	TGTGCCAGCAGCTTAGAGAGTCTTCGCTACAATGAGCAGTTCTTC	CASSLESLRYNEQFF
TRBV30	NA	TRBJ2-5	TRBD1	TGTGCCTGGAGTGGCAAGACAGGGGGCAGGGAGACCCAGTACTTC	CAWSGKTGGRETQYF